The clone carrying this TCR beta chain was recorded many times. Germline CDR1 and CDR2: SEHNR and FQNEAQ (reference sequence). The length of the CDR3 is 15 residues. Trimming took off 3 bases at V and 2 bases at J, with 13 bases between the two ends. The source of the sample is a study of T cells after yellow fever vaccination. From the 5' RACE reads, TCRdb called clonotypes with MiXCR, one entry per CDR3 protein. This table holds about 350,000 distinct CDR3 sequences, roughly 8.3% found once. The starting material was PBMCs, obtained more than 40 days after the first yellow fever vaccination. The TCR originated in a man younger than 35 who received the YFV17D yellow fever vaccine. V gene TRBV7-9 combines with J gene TRBJ1-2; D ambiguous. The CDR3 spells CASSFFWPWNYGYTF. CDR3 in DNA: TGTGCCAGCAGCTTTTTTTGGCCCTGGAACTATGGCTACACCTTC.